A single sample gave rise to the 15 T cell receptor beta chains below, sequenced in a study of blood T cell repertoires in COVID-19. Only in-frame clones appear in the TCRdb table, and some are missing; sequencing was by immunoSEQ multiplex PCR. This table has roughly 200,000 clones, roughly 85% appearing once. Material: peripheral blood. All receptors come from an elderly woman with acute or convalescent COVID-19.

The rearrangement joins TRBV10-3 to TRBJ2-1, with TRBD2 as a possible D gene (7 bases). V was cut by 2 bases and J by 2 bases, with 13 bases left in between. There are 16 residues in the CDR3. The germline V gene has CDR1 ENHRY and CDR2 SYGVKD. In nucleotides, the CDR3 is TGTGCCATCAGTGAGGGGGGCGGGAGACCCTACAATGAGCAGTTCTTC. Protein: CAISEGGGRPYNEQFF.

The chain links TRBV7-2 to TRBJ2-3; D is ambiguous. Deletions cut 0 bases from V and 3 bases from J, with 10 bases between. The CDR3 length is 15 residues. Germline V gene lookup returns CDR1 SGHTA and CDR2 FQGNSA. CDR3 nucleotide sequence: TGTGCCAGCAGCTTAGCGTCTTTAGTAACAGATACGCAGTATTTT. This encodes CASSLASLVTDTQYF.

This clone turned up a few times. The chain carries TRBV12-3 or TRBV12-4 and TRBJ1-1; 9 bases match TRBD1. CDR3 length equals 13 residues. V dropped 6 bases and J dropped 4; count of bases not matched to a gene: 3. Here the CDR3 DNA reads TGTGCCAGCAGATTGACAGGGGGCACTGAAGCTTTCTTT. Amino acids: CASRLTGGTEAFF.

The V call is TRBV7-2, the J call TRBJ1-2; 9 bases line up with TRBD1. CDR3 length: 14 residues. Trimming took 3 bases from V and 6 from J; bases not matched to a gene: 5. Germline V gene lookup returns CDR1 SGHTA and CDR2 FQGNSA. The CDR3 sequence is CASSFNRGRNGYTF. As DNA, the CDR3 is TGTGCCAGCAGCTTCAACAGGGGGCGTAATGGCTACACCTTC. Using reference TRBV7-2 and TRBJ1-2 for the parts outside the CDR3, the full variable domain is GAGVSQSPSNKVTEKGKDVELRCDPISGHTALYWYRQSLGQGLEFLIYFQGNSAPDKSGLPSDRFSAERTGGSVSTLTIQRTQQEDSAVYLCASSFNRGRNGYTFGSGTRLTVV.

V usage is TRBV2 and J usage is TRBJ1-5; 7 bases are shared with TRBD1. The length of the CDR3 is 13 residues. Germline-derived CDR1 and CDR2 are SNHLY and FYNNEI. The J segment lost 2 bases and the V segment lost 6 bases, leaving 1 base of the junction unmatched. The CDR3 is CASRQGGNQPQHF. CDR3 DNA: TGTGCCAGCAGGCAGGGGGGCAATCAGCCCCAGCATTTT.

The chain has TRBV4-2 and TRBJ2-1; 7 bases align to TRBD1. CDR3 length: 17 amino acids. Looked up from germline, CDR1 is LGHNA and CDR2 is YNFKEQ. With V trimmed by 0 bases and J by 9 bases, 14 bases remained unmatched. The CDR3 DNA reads as TGTGCCAGCAGCCAAGATCTGGCAGGACAGGCTACGAGTGAGCAGTTCTTC. It yields the protein CASSQDLAGQATSEQFF.

V and J are TRBV28 and TRBJ2-7, with a weak D call TRBD1 (5 bases). CDR3 size: 14 residues. The V end lost 6 bases, the J end lost 3 bases, and 15 bases lay between the germline ends. Per the germline V gene, CDR1 is MDHEN and CDR2 is SYDVKM. CDR3 in DNA: TGTGCCAGCAGCCTATCTAGGGGAAACTACGAGCAGTACTTC. This sequence encodes CASSLSRGNYEQYF.

The CDR3 sequence is CASMGHLADEQYF. CDR3 nucleotides: TGTGCCAGTATGGGGCATTTGGCCGACGAGCAGTACTTC. The chain recombines TRBV19 with TRBJ2-7; possibly TRBD1 for D (5 bases). Germline V gene lookup returns CDR1 LNHDA and CDR2 SQIVND (reference sequence). The CDR3 totals 13 residues. The V gene lost 7 bases and the J gene lost 5 bases, with 15 bases spanning the gap.

The chain combines TRBV30 with TRBJ2-3; 7 bases are a match to TRBD1. This CDR3 is 11 amino acids long. Per germline, CDR1 GTSNPN and CDR2 SVGIG (reference sequence). CDR3 DNA sequence: TGTGGACAGGGAAGCACAGATACGCAGTATTTT. Translating it yields CGQGSTDTQYF.

This chain joins TRBV14 and TRBJ1-1; 7 nucleotides line up with TRBD1. J gave up 4 bases and V 0 bases, and 5 bases lay outside the gene matches. The CDR3 has 15 amino acids. Germline loops: CDR1 SGHDN, CDR2 FVKESK. The CDR3 spells CASSQDTGAVTEAFF. As DNA, the CDR3 is TGTGCCAGCAGCCAAGACACAGGGGCGGTCACTGAAGCTTTCTTT.

J is TRBJ1-5 and V is TRBV7-2; tentatively, D is TRBD1 (5 bases). V was clipped by 1 base and J by 2 bases, with 9 bases between them. The CDR3 extends over 15 amino acids. From germline, CDR1 is SGHTA and CDR2 FQGNSA. Here the CDR3 reads CASSLVDSGNQPQHF. In DNA, the CDR3 is TGTGCCAGCAGCTTAGTAGACAGTGGCAATCAGCCCCAGCATTTT.

The chain joins TRBV10-3 to TRBJ2-1; D may be TRBD2 (5 bases). Germline CDR1 reads ENHRY; CDR2 reads SYGVKD. The V end was cut by 3 bases, the J end by 8 bases, with 11 bases between. The CDR3 is 13 amino acids. The CDR3, as DNA: TGTGCCATCAGTGACGGGGAGTCAGATGAGCAGTTCTTC. Its protein is CAISDGESDEQFF.

This chain uses TRBV4-2 with TRBJ1-1; D is unresolved. This CDR3 has 15 amino acids. The V gene's germline CDR1 is LGHNA and CDR2 YNFKEQ. V lost 1 base and J 3 bases, leaving 12 bases between the germline ends. The CDR3 protein is CASSQAAVADTEAFF. The CDR3 DNA is TGTGCCAGCAGCCAAGCTGCAGTGGCGGACACTGAAGCTTTCTTT.

The rearrangement joins TRBV28 to TRBJ1-6; 8 bases are shared with TRBD1. This CDR3 region has 17 residues. The ends lost 1 base at V and 11 bases at J; junction bases unmatched: 13. Germline-derived CDR1 and CDR2 are MDHEN and SYDVKM. The CDR3 reads CASSLFIGQGNSPPLHF. CDR3 bases: TGTGCCAGCAGTTTATTCATAGGACAGGGCAATTCTCCACCCCTCCACTTT.

The chain carries TRBV11-2 and TRBJ2-7; 8 bases fit TRBD1. CDR1 is SGHAT and CDR2 is FQNNGV in the germline V gene. This CDR3 is 14 amino acids long. After removal of 5 bases from V and 10 bases from J, the junction contained 13 bases not matched to a gene. In DNA, the CDR3 is TGTGCCAGCAGCCCCCTATGGAGGACAGGGATACAGTACTTC. Translating gives CASSPLWRTGIQYF.